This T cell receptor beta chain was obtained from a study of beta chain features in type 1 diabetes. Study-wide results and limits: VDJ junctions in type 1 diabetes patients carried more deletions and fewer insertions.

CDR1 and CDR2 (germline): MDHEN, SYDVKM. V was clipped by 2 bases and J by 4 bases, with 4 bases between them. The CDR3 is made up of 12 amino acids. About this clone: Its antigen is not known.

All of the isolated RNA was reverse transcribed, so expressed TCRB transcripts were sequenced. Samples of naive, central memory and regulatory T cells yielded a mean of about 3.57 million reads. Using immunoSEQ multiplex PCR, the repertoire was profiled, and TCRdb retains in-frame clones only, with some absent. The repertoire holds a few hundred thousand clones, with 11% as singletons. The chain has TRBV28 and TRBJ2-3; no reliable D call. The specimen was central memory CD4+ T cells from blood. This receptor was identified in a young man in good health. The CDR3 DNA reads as TGTGCCAGCAGTTTAACCGCAGATACGCAGTATTTT. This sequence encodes CASSLTADTQYF.